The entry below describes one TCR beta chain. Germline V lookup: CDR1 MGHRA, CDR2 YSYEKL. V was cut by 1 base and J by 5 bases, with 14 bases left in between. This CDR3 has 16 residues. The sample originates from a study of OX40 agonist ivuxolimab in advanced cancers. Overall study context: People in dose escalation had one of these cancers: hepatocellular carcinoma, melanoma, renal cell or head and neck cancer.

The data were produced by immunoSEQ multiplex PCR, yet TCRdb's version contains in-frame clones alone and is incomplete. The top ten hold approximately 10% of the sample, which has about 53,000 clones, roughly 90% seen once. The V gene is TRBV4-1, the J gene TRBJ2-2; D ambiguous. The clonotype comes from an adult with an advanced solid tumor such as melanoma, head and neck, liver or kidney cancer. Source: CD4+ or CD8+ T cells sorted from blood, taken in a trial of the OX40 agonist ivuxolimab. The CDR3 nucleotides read TGCGCCAGCAGCCAAGCCGCACCACCCAATACCGGGGAGCTGTTTTTT. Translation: CASSQAAPPNTGELFF.